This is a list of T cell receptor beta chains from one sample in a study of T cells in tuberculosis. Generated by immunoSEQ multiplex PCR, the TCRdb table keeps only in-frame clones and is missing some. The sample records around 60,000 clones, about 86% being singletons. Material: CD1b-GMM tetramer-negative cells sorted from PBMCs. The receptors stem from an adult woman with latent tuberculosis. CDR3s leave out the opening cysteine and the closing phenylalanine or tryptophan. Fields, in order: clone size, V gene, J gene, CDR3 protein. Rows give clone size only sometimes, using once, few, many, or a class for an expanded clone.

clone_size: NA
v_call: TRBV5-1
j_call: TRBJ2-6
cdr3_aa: ASSLPPGGSGANVLT

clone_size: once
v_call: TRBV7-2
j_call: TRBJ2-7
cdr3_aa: ASSLRFGGSSYEQY

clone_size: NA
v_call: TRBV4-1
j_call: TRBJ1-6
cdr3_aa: ASSQTGVNSPLH

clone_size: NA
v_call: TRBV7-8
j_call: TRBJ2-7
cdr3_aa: ASSRSYRFGSYEQY

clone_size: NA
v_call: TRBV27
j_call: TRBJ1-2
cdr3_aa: ASSLGSSNYGYT

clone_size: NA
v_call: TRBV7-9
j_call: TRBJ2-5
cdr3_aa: ASSFLGTVQTQY

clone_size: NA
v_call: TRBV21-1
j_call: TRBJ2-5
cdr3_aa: ASSKRNQPGLAGTQETQY

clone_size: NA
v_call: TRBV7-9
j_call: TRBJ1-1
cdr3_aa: ASGGVNTEAF

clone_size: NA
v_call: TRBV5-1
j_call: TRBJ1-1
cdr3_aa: ASSFRAMNTEAF

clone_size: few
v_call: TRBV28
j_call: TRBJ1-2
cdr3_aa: ASSLRGRGNYGYT

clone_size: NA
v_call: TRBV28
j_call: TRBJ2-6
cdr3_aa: ASSLSYRAGANVLT

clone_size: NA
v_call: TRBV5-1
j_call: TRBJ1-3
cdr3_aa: ASSRGDSSGNTIY

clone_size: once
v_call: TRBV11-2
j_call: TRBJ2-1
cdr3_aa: ASSSRERGAYNEQF

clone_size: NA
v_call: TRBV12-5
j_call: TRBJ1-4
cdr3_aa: ASGAQGRGEKLF

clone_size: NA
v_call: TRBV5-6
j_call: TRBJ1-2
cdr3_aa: ASSLLWEKVGYT

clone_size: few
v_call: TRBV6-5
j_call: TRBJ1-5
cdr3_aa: ASSRTGTGNQPQH

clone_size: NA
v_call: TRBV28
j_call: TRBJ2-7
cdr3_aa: ASSSPGQGAYEQY

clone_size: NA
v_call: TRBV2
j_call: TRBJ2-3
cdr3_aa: ASSLQGSTDTQY

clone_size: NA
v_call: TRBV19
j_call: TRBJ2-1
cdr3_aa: ASSSAGGSNEQF

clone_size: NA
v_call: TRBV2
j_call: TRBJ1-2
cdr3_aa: ASGAVEGTNYGYT

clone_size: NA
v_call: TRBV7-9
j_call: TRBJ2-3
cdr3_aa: ASSANRGTAVTDTQY

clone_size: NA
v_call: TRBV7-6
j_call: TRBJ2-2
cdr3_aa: ASSLGSSGDPGELF

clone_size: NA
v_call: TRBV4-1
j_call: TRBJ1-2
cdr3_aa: ASSQADRTDYGYT

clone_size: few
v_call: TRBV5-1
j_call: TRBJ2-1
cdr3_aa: ASSLQGGWSEQF

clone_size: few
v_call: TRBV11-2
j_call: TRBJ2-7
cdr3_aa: ASSYTRDRGYEQY

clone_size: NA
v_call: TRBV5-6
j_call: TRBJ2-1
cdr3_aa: ASSSSRVSYNEQF

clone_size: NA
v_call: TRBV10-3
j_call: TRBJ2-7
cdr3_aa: AISAGTGYNEQY

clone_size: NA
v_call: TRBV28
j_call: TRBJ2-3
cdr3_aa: ASSFPAGGTDTQY

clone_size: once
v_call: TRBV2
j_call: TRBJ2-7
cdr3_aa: ASSVPPSSYEQY

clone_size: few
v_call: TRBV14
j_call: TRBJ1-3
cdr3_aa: ASSHRAGNTIY

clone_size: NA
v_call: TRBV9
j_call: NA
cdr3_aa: ASSAGLAGEQY

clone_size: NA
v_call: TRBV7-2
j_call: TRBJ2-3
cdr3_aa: ASSHHSTGVIITDTQY

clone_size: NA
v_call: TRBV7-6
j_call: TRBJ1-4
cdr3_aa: ASSSEDRVSDEKLF

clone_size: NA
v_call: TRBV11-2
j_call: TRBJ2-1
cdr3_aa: ASSRLAGSYNEQF

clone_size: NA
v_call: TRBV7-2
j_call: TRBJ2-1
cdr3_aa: ASSSPPAGGIYNEQF

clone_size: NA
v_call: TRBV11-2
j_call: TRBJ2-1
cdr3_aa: ASSFTSIRSSEQF

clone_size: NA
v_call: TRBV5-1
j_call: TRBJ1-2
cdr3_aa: ASSAPNRVDGYT

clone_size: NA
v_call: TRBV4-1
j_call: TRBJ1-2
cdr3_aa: ASSPETGHYGYT

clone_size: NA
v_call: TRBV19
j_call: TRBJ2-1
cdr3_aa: ASSINFYNEQF

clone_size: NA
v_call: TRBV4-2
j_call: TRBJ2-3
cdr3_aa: ASSQDRALAGAPY

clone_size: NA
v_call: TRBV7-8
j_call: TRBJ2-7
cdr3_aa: ASSRDPGQNYEQY

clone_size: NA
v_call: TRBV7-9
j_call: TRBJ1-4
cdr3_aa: ASSDGRTGDEKLF